The sample holds a few counts of the clone carrying this T cell receptor (beta chain). The antigen is unknown. With the read ending 3 residues before the CDR3 end, the germline J gene is used to fill in that end. These data originate in a study of T cell clonality in common variable immunodeficiency. Regarding the study as a whole: CVID subjects shared fewer TCRbeta clones than healthy controls did. In common variable immunodeficiency, TCR beta chains reportedly carried fewer deletions and N-nucleotide insertions. Repertoire-complication correlations in CVID were limited by patient heterogeneity.

Sequencing input was equivalent genomic DNA from CVID and controls. The repertoire was sequenced with immunoSEQ multiplex PCR; TCRdb's copy has only in-frame clones and lacks some. The table records 30,000 to 35,000 clones without singletons, the ten largest covering 25% to 30%. For at least one year, all CVID subjects received replacement immunoglobulin. The V segment lost 6 bases and the J segment 2 bases; nucleotides outside the gene matches: 9. Germline V lookup: CDR1 LNHDA, CDR2 SQIVND (reference sequence). The CDR3 spans 16 residues. Source material: peripheral blood mononuclear cells. The chain joins TRBV19 to TRBJ1-2, with 10 bases lining up with TRBD1. This sequence originates from a human donor with common variable immunodeficiency. The CDR3 loop reads CASSTADRGTNYGYTF. CDR3 DNA, as far as it was read: TGTGCCAGTAGCACCGCGGACAGGGGGACCAACTATGGC.